This T cell receptor beta chain was profiled in a study of somatic mutations in cytotoxic T cells in rheumatoid arthritis (dated by TCRdb to 2015 to 2018). Study-wide context: Right after diagnosis and prior to the start of any treatment, about 30 ml EDTA of peripheral blood was drawn from patients. Some V beta antibody-stained T-cell populations were flow-sorted on a FACSAria II or Sony SH800 at nearly 100% purity, and sorted V beta1+ cells also underwent TCRB sequencing. Whether expanded CD8+ T-cell clones in untreated, newly diagnosed rheumatoid arthritis carry somatic mutations was the study question, and clonality was characterized with TCRB deep sequencing. The median ages of the patient and control groups were essentially identical. TCRB deep sequencing was performed for some 60 rheumatoid arthritis patients and 15 to 20 healthy controls.

CD4+ and CD8+ cells were isolated by positive magnetic bead selection on an AutoMACS, and purity was checked by flow cytometry. A TCR V beta antibody panel was used in flow cytometry to screen first for clonal expansions, which were then characterized by TCRB deep sequencing of sorted CD8+ fractions. Peripheral blood mononuclear cells were obtained using density gradient separation with Ficoll-Paque PLUS. DNA was extracted from CD4-enriched, CD8-enriched or PBMC samples with Nucleospin Tissue or Tissue XS kits and quantified with a Qubit 2.0 fluorometer. V is clipped by 2 bases and J by 6 bases, and the sequence between their germline boundaries is 14 bases long. The CDR3 contains 15 residues, cysteine and phenylalanine counted. CDR3 DNA is the only sequence kept; it has 45 bases, read in frame from the first base. CDR1 SSHAT and CDR2 FNYEAQ were looked up in the germline V gene (reference sequence).

Here is what the overall study found, with its caveats: CD8+ clonality increased with age in patients (Spearman r=0.49) but not in healthy controls. CD8+ T-cell clonality in rheumatoid arthritis patients was not significantly different from that in age-matched healthy controls. No adjustment for multiple comparisons was made for the slight TRBV07 underrepresentation in patients. The largest CD8+ clone made up more than 20% of CD8+ cells in about an eighth of the roughly 60 patients, and blood and synovial fluid shared several identical CD8+ TCRB sequences. Viral specificity could not be ruled out by absence from virus-specific databases, and the antigen targets of the expanded CD8+ clones remained unknown.

TCRB CDR3 sequencing used the immunoSEQ assay on genomic DNA. As for how the authors treated the data: Published virus-specific TCRB sequences were compared with patient CD8+ clones larger than 1%, and only a few matches were found. Nothing other than productive TCRB rearrangements was included in the analyses. Defining a clone by its unique TCRB CDR3 sequence, the study calculated clonality as a productive clonality index derived from Shannon entropy. Repertoire overlap between two samples was calculated from the template counts of each clone relative to total templates per sample. V-gene usage measured by flow cytometry correlated with TCRB sequencing V-gene usage, with a Spearman r of approximately 0.66. Held by TCRdb, this immuneACCESS table contains in-frame sequences only and omits some clones. Under half of the omission traces to an unresolved V gene where checked; the cause of the rest is unknown. V and J calls and clone size are given by that table; D and trimming were obtained from the DNA. The sample table records some 7,000 clones; about 70% of these occur just once. About 16% of the sample goes to the ten largest clones.

A note on this clone: Which antigen it targets is not known. Base qualities are not at hand, and no much larger clone is one base apart.

Sequencing was carried out using CD8+ T cells sorted from blood. The receptor comes from an adult with rheumatoid arthritis. The V and J genes are TRBV7-7 and TRBJ2-1; a tentative D call is TRBD2 (5 bases match). The CDR3 is CASSLMPGEGNEQFF. Read as DNA, the sequence is TGTGCCAGCAGCTTAATGCCCGGGGAAGGCAATGAGCAGTTCTTC.